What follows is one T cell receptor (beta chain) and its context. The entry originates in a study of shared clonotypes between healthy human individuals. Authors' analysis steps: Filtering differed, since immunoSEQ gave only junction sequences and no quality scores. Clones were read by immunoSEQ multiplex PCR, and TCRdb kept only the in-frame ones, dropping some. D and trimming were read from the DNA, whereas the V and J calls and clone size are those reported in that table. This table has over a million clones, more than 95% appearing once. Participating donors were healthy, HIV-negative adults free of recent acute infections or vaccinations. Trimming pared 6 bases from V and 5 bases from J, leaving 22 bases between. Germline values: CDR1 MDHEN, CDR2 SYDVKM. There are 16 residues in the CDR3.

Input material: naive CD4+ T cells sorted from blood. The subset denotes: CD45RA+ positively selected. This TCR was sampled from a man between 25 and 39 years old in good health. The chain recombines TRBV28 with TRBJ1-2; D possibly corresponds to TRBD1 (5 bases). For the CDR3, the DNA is TGTGCCAGCAGCCTAAGGGGTGGGGTGGCCCAGTATGGCTACACCTTC. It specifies CASSLRGGVAQYGYTF.